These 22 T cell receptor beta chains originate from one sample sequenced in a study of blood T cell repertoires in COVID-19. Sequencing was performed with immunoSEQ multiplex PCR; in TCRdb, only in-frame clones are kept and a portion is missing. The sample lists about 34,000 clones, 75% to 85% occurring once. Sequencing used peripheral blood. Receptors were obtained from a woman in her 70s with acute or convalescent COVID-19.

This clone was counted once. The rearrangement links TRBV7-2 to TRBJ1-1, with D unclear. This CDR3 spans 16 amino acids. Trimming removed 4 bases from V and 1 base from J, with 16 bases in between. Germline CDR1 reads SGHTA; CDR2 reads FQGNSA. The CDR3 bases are TGTGCCAGCAGCTCCCCTGGAGTGGGTAAGAACACTGAAGCTTTCTTT. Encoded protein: CASSSPGVGKNTEAFF.

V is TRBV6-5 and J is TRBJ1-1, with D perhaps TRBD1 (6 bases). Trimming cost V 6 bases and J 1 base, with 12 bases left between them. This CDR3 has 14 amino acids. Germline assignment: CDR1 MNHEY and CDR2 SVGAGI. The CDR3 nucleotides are TGTGCCAGCAGACCACAGGGTTGGAACACTGAAGCTTTCTTT. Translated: CASRPQGWNTEAFF.

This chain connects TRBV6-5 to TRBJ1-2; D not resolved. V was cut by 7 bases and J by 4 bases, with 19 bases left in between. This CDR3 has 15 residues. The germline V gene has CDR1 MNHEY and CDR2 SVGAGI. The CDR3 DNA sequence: TGTGCCAGCAATAACATGGGAGCGAATGGCTATGGCTACACCTTC. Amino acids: CASNNMGANGYGYTF.

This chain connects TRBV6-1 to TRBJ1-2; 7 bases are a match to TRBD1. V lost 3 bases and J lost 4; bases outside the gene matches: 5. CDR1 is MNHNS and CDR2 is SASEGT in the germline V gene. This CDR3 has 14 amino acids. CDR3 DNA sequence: TGTGCCAGCAGTGACCCGACAGGGCGCTATGGCTACACCTTC. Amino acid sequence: CASSDPTGRYGYTF.

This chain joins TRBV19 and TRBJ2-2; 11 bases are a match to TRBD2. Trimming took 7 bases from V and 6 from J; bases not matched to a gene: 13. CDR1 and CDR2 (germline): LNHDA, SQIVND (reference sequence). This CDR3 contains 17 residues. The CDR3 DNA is TGTGCCAGTAACCCCCCAAGGAGGACTAGCGGGTCCGGGGAGCTGTTTTTT. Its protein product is CASNPPRRTSGSGELFF.

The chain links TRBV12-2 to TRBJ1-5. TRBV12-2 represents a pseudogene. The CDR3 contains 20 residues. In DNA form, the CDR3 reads TGTGCAAGTCGCTGGTACCGGCCCGGGAGACGACCCTTCAGCAATCAGCCCCAGCATTTT. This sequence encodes CASRWYRPGRRPFSNQPQHF.

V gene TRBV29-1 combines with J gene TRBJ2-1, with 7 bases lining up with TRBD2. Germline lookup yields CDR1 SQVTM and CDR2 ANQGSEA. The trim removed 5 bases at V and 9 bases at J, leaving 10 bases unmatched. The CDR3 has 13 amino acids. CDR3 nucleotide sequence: TGCAGCGTTAGCGAGCGGGAAGCGGTTGAGCAGTTCTTC. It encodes CSVSEREAVEQFF.

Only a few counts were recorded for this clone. The CDR3, as DNA: TGTGCCAGCAGCTCCACAGGGGATCAGCCCCAGCATTTT. Translation: CASSSTGDQPQHF. The V call is TRBV11-2, the J call TRBJ1-5; 7 bases are shared with TRBD1. Germline V gives CDR1 SGHAT, CDR2 FQNNGV. V shed 4 bases, J shed 5 bases, and the junction held 2 bases outside the gene matches. The CDR3 has 13 residues.

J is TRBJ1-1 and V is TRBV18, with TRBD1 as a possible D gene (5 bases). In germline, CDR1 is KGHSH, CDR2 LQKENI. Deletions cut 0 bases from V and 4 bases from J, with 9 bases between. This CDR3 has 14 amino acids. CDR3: CASSPPVRGTEAFF. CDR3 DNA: TGTGCCAGCTCACCACCAGTAAGGGGCACTGAAGCTTTCTTT.

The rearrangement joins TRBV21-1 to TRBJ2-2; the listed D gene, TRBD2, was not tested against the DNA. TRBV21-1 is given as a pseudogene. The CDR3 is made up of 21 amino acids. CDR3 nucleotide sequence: TGTGCCAGCACCTCAGTGGTCGACCCGGGACTAGCGGGAGGGCCTCTCGGGGAGCTGTTTTTT. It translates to CASTSVVDPGLAGGPLGELFF.

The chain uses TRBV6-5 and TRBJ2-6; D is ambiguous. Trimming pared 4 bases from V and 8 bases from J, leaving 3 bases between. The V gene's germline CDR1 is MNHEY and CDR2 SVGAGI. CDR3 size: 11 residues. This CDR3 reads CASSSTNVLTF. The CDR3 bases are TGTGCCAGCAGTTCCACCAACGTCCTGACTTTC.

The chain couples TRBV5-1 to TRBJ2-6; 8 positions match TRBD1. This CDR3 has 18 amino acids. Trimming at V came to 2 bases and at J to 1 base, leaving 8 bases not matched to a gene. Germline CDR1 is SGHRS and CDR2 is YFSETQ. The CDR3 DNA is TGCGCCAGCAGCTTCGAGGGGCAGGGGGCGTCTGGGGCCAACGTCCTGACTTTC. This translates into CASSFEGQGASGANVLTF.

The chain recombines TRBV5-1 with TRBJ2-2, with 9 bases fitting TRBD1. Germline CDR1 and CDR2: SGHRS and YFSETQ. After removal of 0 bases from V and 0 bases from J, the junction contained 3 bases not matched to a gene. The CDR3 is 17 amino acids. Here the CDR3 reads CASSLGTGGPNTGELFF. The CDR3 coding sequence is TGCGCCAGCAGCTTGGGTACAGGGGGCCCGAACACCGGGGAGCTGTTTTTT. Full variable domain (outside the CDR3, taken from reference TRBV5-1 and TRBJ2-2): KAGVTQTPRYLIKTRGQQVTLSCSPISGHRSVSWYQQTPGQGLQFLFEYFSETQRNKGNFPGRFSGRQFSNSRSEMNVSTLELGDSALYLCASSLGTGGPNTGELFFGEGSRLTVL.

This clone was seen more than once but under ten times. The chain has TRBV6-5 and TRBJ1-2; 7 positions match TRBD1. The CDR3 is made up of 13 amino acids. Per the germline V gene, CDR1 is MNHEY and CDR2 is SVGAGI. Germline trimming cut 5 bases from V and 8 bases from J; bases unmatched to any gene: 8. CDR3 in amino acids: CASSPGGREGYTF. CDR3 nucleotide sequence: TGTGCCAGCAGTCCAGGGGGACGAGAGGGCTACACCTTC.

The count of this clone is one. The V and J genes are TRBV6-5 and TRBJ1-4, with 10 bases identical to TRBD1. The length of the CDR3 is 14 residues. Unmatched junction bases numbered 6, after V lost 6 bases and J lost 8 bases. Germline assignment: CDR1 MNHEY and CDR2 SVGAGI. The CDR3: CASSGDRGHEKLFF. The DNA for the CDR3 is TGTGCCAGCAGCGGTGACAGGGGGCACGAAAAACTGTTTTTT.

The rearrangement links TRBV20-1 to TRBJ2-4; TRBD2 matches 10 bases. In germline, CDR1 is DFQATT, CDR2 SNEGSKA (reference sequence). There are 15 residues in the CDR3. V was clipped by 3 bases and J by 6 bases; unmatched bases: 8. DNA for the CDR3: TGCAGTGCTAGTCGACTAGCGGGTCTCCTAAACATTCAGTACTTC. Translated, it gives CSASRLAGLLNIQYF.

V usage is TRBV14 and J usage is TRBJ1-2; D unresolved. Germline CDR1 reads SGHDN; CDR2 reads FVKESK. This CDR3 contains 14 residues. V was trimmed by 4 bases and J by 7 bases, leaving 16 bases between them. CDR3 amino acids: CASSRTYRVGGYTF. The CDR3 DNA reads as TGTGCCAGCAGCCGTACCTACAGAGTTGGTGGCTACACCTTC.

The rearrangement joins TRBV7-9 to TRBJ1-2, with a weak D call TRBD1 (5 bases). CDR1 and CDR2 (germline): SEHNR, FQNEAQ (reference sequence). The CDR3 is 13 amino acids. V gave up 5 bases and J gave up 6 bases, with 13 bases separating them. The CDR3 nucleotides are TGTGCCAGCAGCCTCCGGTCCAGGGATGGCTACACCTTC. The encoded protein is CASSLRSRDGYTF. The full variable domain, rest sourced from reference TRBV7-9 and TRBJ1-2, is DTGVSQNPRHKITKRGQNVTFRCDPISEHNRLYWYRQTLGQGPEFLTYFQNEAQLEKSRLLSDRFSAERPKGSFSTLEIQRTEQGDSAMYLCASSLRSRDGYTFGSGTRLTVV.

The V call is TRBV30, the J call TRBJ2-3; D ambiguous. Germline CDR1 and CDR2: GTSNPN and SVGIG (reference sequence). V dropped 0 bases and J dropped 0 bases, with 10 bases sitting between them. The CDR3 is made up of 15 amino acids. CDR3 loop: CAWSVRRKSTDTQYF. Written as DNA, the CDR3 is TGTGCCTGGAGTGTACGGCGGAAAAGCACAGATACGCAGTATTTT.

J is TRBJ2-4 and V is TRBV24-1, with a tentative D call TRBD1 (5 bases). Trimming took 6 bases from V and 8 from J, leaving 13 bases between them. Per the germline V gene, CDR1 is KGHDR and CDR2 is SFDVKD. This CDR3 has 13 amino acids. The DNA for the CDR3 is TGTGCCACCAGTAGGGGCTTTGAAGACATTCAGTACTTC. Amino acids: CATSRGFEDIQYF.

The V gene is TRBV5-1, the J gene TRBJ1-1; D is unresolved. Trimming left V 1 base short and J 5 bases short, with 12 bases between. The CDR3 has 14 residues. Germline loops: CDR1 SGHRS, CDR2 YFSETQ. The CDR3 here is CASSLSGIGTEAFF. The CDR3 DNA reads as TGCGCCAGCAGCTTGAGCGGGATTGGGACTGAAGCTTTCTTT.

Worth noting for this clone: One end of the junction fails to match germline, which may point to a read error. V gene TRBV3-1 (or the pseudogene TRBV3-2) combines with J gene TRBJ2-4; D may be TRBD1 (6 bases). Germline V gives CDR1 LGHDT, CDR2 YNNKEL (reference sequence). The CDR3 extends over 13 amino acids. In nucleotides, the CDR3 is TGTGCCAGCAGCCAAGAGAATTCGGGACAAAGGGACTTC. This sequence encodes CASSQENSGQRDF.